This TCR beta chain was identified during a study of cytomegalovirus exposure and HLA in healthy donors. For the study at large: Previous work identified 90 million to 130 million unique TCR beta sequences from some 170 million T cells. Study-level findings and limits: Association of 16,951 TCR beta sequences with HLA alleles was found at 0.05 false discovery rate in a later analysis. In most subjects, TCR beta sequences reportedly gave accurate predictions of HLA-A and HLA-B alleles.

The PCR had 60 Vbeta and 13 Jbeta primers. Sequencing used immunoSEQ multiplex PCR; TCRdb keeps in-frame clones, though not all of them. In the table there are about 150,000 clones, less than 85% of which are singletons. CDR3 length: 13 amino acids. Germline V CDR1 and CDR2: SGHVS, FNYEAQ. Trimming cost V 2 bases and J 5 bases, with 7 bases left between them. With regard to this clone: The target antigen is unknown.

This TCR derives from a woman between 45 and 60 years old in good health and CMV-seropositive. V gene TRBV7-6 combines with J gene TRBJ1-5; no clear D. Source material: PBMCs. The CDR3: CASSLYSDQPQHF. The CDR3, as DNA: TGTGCCAGCAGCTTATATTCAGATCAGCCCCAGCATTTT.